The 28 T cell receptor beta chains below all came from one sample that was sequenced in a study of shared clonotypes between healthy human individuals. Assay: immunoSEQ multiplex PCR; the TCRdb copy retains only in-frame clones and omits some. Among about 2.1 million clones, under 95% were seen once, and the ten largest hold approximately 1.7%. Selected positively for CCR7 and CD45RO-negative, naive CD8 cells excluded terminally differentiated effector memory CD45RA+ cells. The source material was naive CD8+ T cells from PBMCs. These receptor sequences come from a man aged 18-30 years in good health. Some clones in this sample may be carry-over from other donors' samples.

The rearrangement links TRBV5-1 to TRBJ1-2; no firm D call. This CDR3 contains 15 residues. Trimming took off 5 bases at V and 8 bases at J, with 22 bases between the two ends. Germline values: CDR1 SGHRS, CDR2 YFSETQ. The CDR3 DNA follows: TGCGCCAGCAGTACGACTTCTCCCAGCAAGGGAGGCTACACCTTC. Protein sequence: CASSTTSPSKGGYTF.

This chain connects TRBV10-3 to TRBJ2-3, with 8 bases fitting TRBD2. The CDR3 has 19 residues. Germline trimming cut 0 bases from V and 7 bases from J; bases unmatched to any gene: 18. CDR1 is ENHRY and CDR2 is SYGVKD in the germline V gene. The CDR3 DNA follows: TGTGCCATCAGTGAGTCGGGGAGCGGGAGTATTCATTCGACATATACGCAGTATTTT. Protein sequence: CAISESGSGSIHSTYTQYF.

V and J are TRBV20-1 and TRBJ1-1; possible D gene TRBD1, 5 bases. This CDR3 has 11 residues. The germline V gene encodes CDR1 DFQATT and CDR2 SNEGSKA (reference sequence). Trimming stripped 0 bases from V and 12 bases from J, with 11 bases between. DNA for the CDR3: TGCAGTGCTAGAGAGGGCAGGGTACCTTTCTTT. Its translation: CSAREGRVPFF.

In its sample, this clone was seen once. The J gene is TRBJ1-5, the V gene TRBV27; 9 nucleotides align to TRBD1. Trimming at V came to 5 bases and at J to 7 bases, leaving 6 bases not matched to a gene. CDR1 and CDR2 from the germline V gene are MNHEY and SMNVEV (reference sequence). The CDR3 extends over 14 amino acids. The CDR3 loop reads CASSQTGGVQPQHF. The CDR3 nucleotides read TGTGCCAGCAGTCAGACAGGGGGGGTGCAGCCCCAGCATTTT.

The gene calls are TRBV27 and TRBJ2-7, with 11 nucleotides matching TRBD2. The CDR3 has 14 residues. Trimming removed 6 bases from V and 5 bases from J; junction bases left unmatched: 6. Germline CDR1 and CDR2: MNHEY and SMNVEV (reference sequence). CDR3 sequence: CASRWGTSGNEQYF. Written as DNA, the CDR3 is TGTGCCAGCAGATGGGGGACTAGCGGAAACGAGCAGTACTTC.

V and J are TRBV28 and TRBJ2-1; D ambiguous. CDR3 size: 15 residues. Trimming removed 9 bases from V and 1 base from J, with 16 bases in between. The germline V gene has CDR1 MDHEN and CDR2 SYDVKM. The CDR3 is CASAISRNSYNEQFF. CDR3 in DNA: TGTGCCAGTGCAATAAGTAGGAATTCCTACAATGAGCAGTTCTTC.

The chain combines TRBV5-1 with TRBJ2-1, with 8 bases aligning to TRBD2. V lost 0 bases to trimming and J lost 0 bases; unmatched junction nucleotides: 5. Germline V gene data show CDR1 as SGHRS and CDR2 as YFSETQ. The CDR3 is 17 amino acids. CDR3 region: CASSLARRGGSYNEQFF. CDR3 coding DNA: TGCGCCAGCAGCTTGGCCCGCCGGGGGGGCTCCTACAATGAGCAGTTCTTC.

Regarding this clone: The same CDR3 also results from other DNA sequences found in this sample. The gene calls are TRBV7-9 and TRBJ1-1; D unresolved. Germline CDR1 and CDR2: SEHNR and FQNEAQ (reference sequence). CDR3 length: 11 residues. The ends were cut back, 1 base at V and 6 bases at J, with 3 bases in the middle. CDR3 sequence (DNA): TGTGCCAGCAGCTTAGAGTCTGAAGCTTTCTTT. Residues: CASSLESEAFF.

The chain recombines TRBV6-5 with TRBJ1-2; D is unclear. The V gene lost 6 bases and the J gene lost 4 bases, with 15 bases spanning the gap. This CDR3 has 14 amino acids. CDR1 and CDR2 from the germline V gene are MNHEY and SVGAGI. This chain's CDR3 is CASSPSVRSYGYTF. The CDR3 region has the DNA TGTGCCAGCAGCCCCAGCGTGAGGTCCTATGGCTACACCTTC.

The chain uses TRBV2 and TRBJ2-7, with 10 nucleotides matching TRBD2. Unmatched junction bases numbered 7, after V lost 5 bases and J lost 0 bases. Looked up from germline, CDR1 is SNHLY and CDR2 is FYNNEI. The CDR3 totals 16 residues. Written as DNA, the CDR3 is TGTGCCAGCAGTTCGGGTTGGACTAGCGGCTCCTACGAGCAGTACTTC. This gives the protein CASSSGWTSGSYEQYF.

V gene TRBV25-1 combines with J gene TRBJ2-1, with 9 bases fitting TRBD1. Trimming removed 3 bases from V and 5 bases from J; junction bases left unmatched: 8. The length of the CDR3 is 16 residues. CDR1 and CDR2 (germline): MGHDK, SYGVNS. CDR3 DNA sequence: TGTGCCAGCAGTGAGGTAGGGGGACAGGGTAACAATGAGCAGTTCTTC. Translation: CASSEVGGQGNNEQFF.

The V and J genes are TRBV19 and TRBJ1-2; D perhaps matches TRBD1 (5 bases). CDR1 is LNHDA, CDR2 SQIVND, per germline (reference sequence). V gave up 7 bases and J gave up 7 bases, with 19 bases separating them. The length of the CDR3 is 14 residues. CDR3 DNA: TGTGCCAGTACCGCAATGGCAGGGATATCTGGCTACACCTTC. It codes for CASTAMAGISGYTF. The full variable domain, with the rest looked up from reference TRBV19 and TRBJ1-2, is DGGITQSPKYLFRKEGQNVTLSCEQNLNHDAMYWYRQDPGQGLRLIYYSQIVNDFQKGDIAEGYSVSREKKESFPLTVTSAQKNPTAFYLCASTAMAGISGYTFGSGTRLTVV.

About this clone: Other DNA sequences in this specimen translate into the identical CDR3. V gene TRBV6-5 combines with J gene TRBJ1-1, with 7 bases matching TRBD1. Trimming removed 0 bases from V and 6 bases from J; junction bases left unmatched: 4. The V gene's germline CDR1 is MNHEY and CDR2 SVGAGI. This CDR3 comprises 14 residues. This chain's CDR3 is CASSYSEGAAEAFF. Here the CDR3 DNA reads TGTGCCAGCAGTTACTCCGAGGGGGCTGCTGAAGCTTTCTTT.

In its sample, this clone was seen a few times. The chain carries TRBV15 and TRBJ2-2; a weak D match, TRBD2 (5 bases). Trimming cost V 3 bases and J 5 bases, with 13 bases left between them. Germline loops: CDR1 LNHNV, CDR2 YYDKDF (reference sequence). The CDR3 covers 15 residues. The CDR3 here is CATSRKRTSTGELFF. CDR3 in DNA: TGTGCCACCAGCAGGAAACGGACTTCAACCGGGGAGCTGTTTTTT.

The CDR3 nucleotides read TGTGCCAGCAGCTTAGGGCGGGAGGGCCTTCTAGTCGACGAGCAGTACTTC. It encodes CASSLGREGLLVDEQYF. The chain is built from TRBV11-1 and TRBJ2-7; 9 bases line up with TRBD2. The J segment lost 5 bases and the V segment lost 1 base, leaving 12 bases of the junction unmatched. CDR1 is SGHAT and CDR2 is FQDESV in the germline V gene (reference sequence). This CDR3 is built from 17 residues. The full variable domain, with the rest looked up from reference TRBV11-1 and TRBJ2-7, is EAEVAQSPRYKITEKSQAVAFWCDPISGHATLYWYRQILGQGPELLVQFQDESVVDDSQLPKDRFSAERLKGVDSTLKIQPAELGDSAMYLCASSLGREGLLVDEQYFGPGTRLTVT.

The gene calls are TRBV29-1 and TRBJ2-1; D is unclear. V lost 7 bases and J 9 bases, leaving 16 bases between the germline ends. Germline-derived CDR1 and CDR2 are SQVTM and ANQGSEA. The CDR3 runs 12 residues. CDR3 sequence (DNA): TGCAGCGCTGTAAGCAGGTCCGGTGAGCAGTTCTTC. This translates into CSAVSRSGEQFF.

This clone has a handful of counts. The chain has TRBV7-9 and TRBJ1-1; D might be TRBD1 (5 bases). Germline CDR1 and CDR2: SEHNR and FQNEAQ (reference sequence). The CDR3 covers 14 residues. Trimming cost V 5 bases and J 1 base, with 11 bases left between them. The CDR3: CASSRVQGNTEAFF. The CDR3 DNA sequence: TGTGCCAGCAGCCGGGTGCAGGGGAACACTGAAGCTTTCTTT.

This rearrangement joins TRBV28 to TRBJ2-5; D ambiguous. The J call may not be correct, given that the DNA end is closer to TRBJ2-7. The CDR3 runs 12 residues. CDR1 is MDHEN and CDR2 is SYDVKM in the germline V gene. The CDR3 bases are TGTGCCAGCAGTTCCGGGCCCTACGAGCAGTACTTC. The encoded protein is CASSSGPYEQYF.

This chain uses TRBV19 with TRBJ1-2; D is unresolved. Germline V gene data show CDR1 as LNHDA and CDR2 as SQIVND (reference sequence). Trimming removed 8 bases from V and 0 bases from J, with 10 bases in between. This CDR3 has 13 residues. DNA for the CDR3: TGTGCCAGTCCCCCCGGCCCTAACTATGGCTACACCTTC. Translation: CASPPGPNYGYTF.

V usage is TRBV9 and J usage is TRBJ2-3, with 7 bases matching TRBD1. With 0 bases clipped from V and 0 bases from J, the junction kept 16 bases outside the gene matches. From germline, CDR1 is SGDLS and CDR2 YYNGEE. The CDR3 has 20 residues. CDR3 sequence (DNA): TGTGCCAGCAGCGTAGCGTGGGACAGTCCCAGGCCCACTAGCACAGATACGCAGTATTTT. It is translated as CASSVAWDSPRPTSTDTQYF.

In nucleotides, the CDR3 is TGTGCCAGCAGCTTAGGGGACATGGGCTATGGCTACACCTTC. As protein: CASSLGDMGYGYTF. The chain combines TRBV7-9 with TRBJ1-2; possibly TRBD1 for D (6 bases). Germline lookup yields CDR1 SEHNR and CDR2 FQNEAQ (reference sequence). The CDR3 is 14 amino acids. The ends were cut back, 1 base at V and 4 bases at J, with 10 bases in the middle.

The chain employs TRBV27 and TRBJ2-7, with D possibly being TRBD1 or TRBD2 (6 bases each). Germline loops: CDR1 MNHEY, CDR2 SMNVEV (reference sequence). The V end lost 5 bases, the J end lost 5 bases, and 19 bases lay between the germline ends. The CDR3 sequence is 15 residues long. As DNA, the CDR3 is TGTGCCAGCAGTCCCTGGTGGGGGGCGTCCAACGAGCAGTACTTC. The encoded protein is CASSPWWGASNEQYF.

This rearrangement joins TRBV5-6 to TRBJ2-5; no reliable D call. The V end was cut by 3 bases, the J end by 2 bases, with 8 bases between. Germline-derived CDR1 and CDR2 are SGHDT and YYEEEE. The CDR3 consists of 13 residues. The CDR3 bases are TGTGCCAGCAGCTCCCGTATACAAGAGACCCAGTACTTC. Encoded protein: CASSSRIQETQYF.

This chain joins TRBV28 and TRBJ2-7; D is uncertain. Per germline, CDR1 MDHEN and CDR2 SYDVKM. Trimming stripped 7 bases from V and 7 bases from J, with 23 bases between. The CDR3 extends over 15 amino acids. In DNA, the CDR3 is TGTGCCAGCACTCAATGGGATTCTCTAGGTACGGAGCAGTACTTC. It encodes CASTQWDSLGTEQYF.

This clone was recorded once. The chain is built from TRBV29-1 and TRBJ2-5, with TRBD2 as a possible D gene (6 bases). Per the germline V gene, CDR1 is SQVTM and CDR2 is ANQGSEA. The CDR3 spans 15 residues. Trimming left V 2 bases short and J 5 bases short, with 18 bases between. The CDR3 bases are TGCAGCGTTGAATTGTCAGGGAGGTGGGGGGAGACCCAGTACTTC. Residues: CSVELSGRWGETQYF.

The CDR3 DNA is TGTGCCAGCAGTTTATCATTTTACGGGGGCTCCTACAATGAGCAGTTCTTC. Translation gives CASSLSFYGGSYNEQFF. The chain recombines TRBV28 with TRBJ2-1; weak D call: TRBD2 (6 bases). The CDR3 spans 17 residues. Per germline, CDR1 MDHEN and CDR2 SYDVKM. V was cut by 1 base and J by 0 bases, with 13 bases left in between.

The rearrangement joins TRBV28 to TRBJ2-7, with TRBD2 matching over 11 bases. Trimming took 6 bases from V and 2 from J; bases not matched to a gene: 6. Germline CDR1 and CDR2: MDHEN and SYDVKM. The CDR3 covers 15 residues. CDR3 sequence: CASSFTTSGAYEQYF. The DNA of the CDR3 is TGTGCCAGCAGCTTCACGACTAGCGGGGCCTACGAGCAGTACTTC.

The rearrangement links TRBV5-6 to TRBJ2-3; 10 bases are shared with TRBD2. This CDR3 spans 16 amino acids. Trimming took 4 bases from V and 3 from J; bases not matched to a gene: 8. Germline V gives CDR1 SGHDT, CDR2 YYEEEE. The CDR3 protein is CASSVLAGVLTDTQYF. In nucleotides, the CDR3 is TGTGCCAGCAGCGTCCTAGCGGGAGTACTAACAGATACGCAGTATTTT.